The T cell receptor beta chain under discussion was sequenced for a study of blood T cell repertoires in COVID-19. Overall study context: Samples taken during acute and convalescent COVID-19 were collected in the United States, Italy and Spain. PBMCs, B-cell-depleted T cells, or T cells were the source of the cDNA or gDNA that made up the material.

As handled by the study authors: The assay estimated nucleated cells by amplifying reference gene primers. Using immunoSEQ multiplex PCR, the repertoire was profiled, and TCRdb retains in-frame clones only, with some absent. D and trimming were read from the DNA, whereas the V and J calls and clone size are those reported in that table. The data hold about 70,000 clones, with roughly 91% observed a single time. The sequenced sample was peripheral blood. This TCR was recovered from a human donor in a cohort sampled during active COVID-19.

CDR3 loop: CASSVERLAINPGELFF. Here the CDR3 DNA reads TGTGCCAGCAGCGTAGAGCGACTAGCGATTAATCCCGGGGAGCTGTTTTTT. This chain links TRBV9 with TRBJ2-2; the match to TRBD2 covers 8 bases. The junction had 10 bases not matched to a gene; V was cut back by 0 bases and J by 6 bases. CDR3 length: 17 residues. Germline V gene sequence: CDR1 SGDLS, CDR2 YYNGEE.